A selection of T cell receptor beta chains follows, all from one sample in a study of vaccination effects on CD4 cells after COVID-19. Libraries were prepared by immunoSEQ multiplex PCR; TCRdb keeps only in-frame clonotypes and omits some of them. The sample has approximately 74,000 clones, roughly four fifths seen once. No cognate antigen is known for these TCRs. This sample comprised CD4+ T cells from PBMCs cultured without peptide, obtained after COVID-19 vaccination. The receptors here all came from a human donor who received a COVID-19 vaccine. The CDR3 runs from the conserved cysteine through the conserved F or W. D genes are given only for firm matches. Clone size is not always given. Where it is, it says once, few, many or a class for expanded clones.

- | TRBJ1-2 | - | TRBV2 | CASSPDSNYGYTF | TGTGCCAGCAGTCCAGACAGTAACTATGGCTACACCTTC
- | TRBJ2-1 | - | TRBV11-2 | CASSLEGGQIVEQFF | TGTGCCAGCAGCTTAGAGGGGGGGCAAATCGTTGAGCAGTTCTTC
- | TRBJ1-2 | - | TRBV6-5 | CASSLGGDYGYTF | TGTGCCAGCTCCCTAGGGGGTGACTATGGCTACACCTTC
once | TRBJ1-6 | - | TRBV12-3/TRBV12-4 | CASSLALGSPLHF | TGTGCCAGCAGTTTAGCGCTCGGGTCACCCCTCCACTTT
- | TRBJ2-5 | - | TRBV6-2/TRBV6-3 | CASSRRQGKEETQYF | TGTGCCAGCAGTCGCCGTCAGGGGAAGGAAGAGACCCAGTACTTC
- | TRBJ1-2 | TRBD1 | TRBV9 | CASSVGTGRYGYTF | TGTGCCAGCAGCGTAGGGACAGGGAGGTATGGCTACACCTTC
- | TRBJ2-2 | - | TRBV29-1 | CSVGAGTANTGELFF | TGCAGCGTTGGTGCCGGGACGGCGAACACCGGGGAGCTGTTTTTT
once | TRBJ1-1 | - | TRBV7-2 | CASSFHREEAFF | TGTGCCAGCAGCTTCCACAGGGAGGAGGCTTTCTTT
- | TRBJ2-5 | - | TRBV7-2 | CASSLRGEETQYF | TGTGCCAGCAGCTTACGAGGAGAAGAGACCCAGTACTTC
- | TRBJ2-3 | TRBD2 | TRBV5-1 | CASSFSSGGATDTQYF | TGCGCCAGCAGCTTTTCAAGCGGGGGGGCCACAGATACGCAGTATTTT
- | TRBJ1-2 | - | TRBV5-4 | CADKPQRRIDYGYTF | TGTGCCGACAAACCACAGCGACGTATCGACTATGGCTACACCTTC
- | TRBJ1-2 | - | TRBV6-6 | CASSYLGTYGYTF | TGTGCCAGCAGTTATTTAGGAACTTATGGCTACACCTTC
few | TRBJ1-5 | - | TRBV6-4 | CASSANGGGGIQPQHF | TGTGCCAGCAGTGCCAACGGGGGCGGGGGGATTCAGCCCCAGCATTTT
- | TRBJ1-2 | - | TRBV12-3/TRBV12-4 | CASSSQGYGYTF | TGTGCCAGCAGTTCACAGGGCTATGGCTACACCTTC
- | TRBJ2-5 | - | TRBV7-8 | CASSPGLLQETQYF | TGTGCCAGCAGCCCCGGACTACTCCAAGAGACCCAGTACTTC